This T cell receptor beta chain emerged from a study of T cells after yellow fever vaccination. Study-wide findings and caveats: The study noted that FACS-sorted repertoires could contain abundant clonotypes contaminating from the bulk population. Clonotypes shared by both compartments, CD4 and CD8, made up a small share. Re-detected after boosting: most primary clones, about 96% of CD4 and 88% of CD8.

This clonotype appeared many times. Its target is unknown. The CDR3 runs to 16 residues. Trimming removed 0 bases from V and 2 bases from J, with 12 bases in between. The germline gives CDR1 SGHRS, CDR2 YFSETQ. A universal primer site and UMIs were added as TCR cDNA was made by 5'RACE template switching. TCRdb passed the 5' RACE reads through MiXCR, listing each CDR3 protein once. The data hold over 110,000 distinct CDR3 sequences, with about 8% observed a single time. The chain is built from TRBV5-1 and TRBJ2-1; D is perhaps TRBD2 (5 bases). Sample: CD4+ T cells sorted from PBMCs, taken 5 days after the yellow fever booster vaccination. The source of this sequence is a young man who received the YFV17D yellow fever vaccine. The CDR3: CASSLARRGPYNEQFF. The CDR3 nucleotides read TGCGCCAGCAGCTTGGCCAGGAGAGGGCCCTACAATGAGCAGTTCTTC.